What follows are 10 T cell receptor beta chains derived from one specimen sequenced in a study of blood T cell repertoires in COVID-19. TCRdb keeps only in-frame clones here, not all; method: immunoSEQ multiplex PCR. The data show around 80,000 clones, with about 82% seen just once and 15% held by the top ten. Input material: peripheral blood. The receptors stem from a woman older than 75 with acute or convalescent COVID-19.

The J gene is TRBJ1-2, the V gene TRBV7-9; D is perhaps TRBD1 (6 bases). The ends were cut back, 2 bases at V and 3 bases at J, with 10 bases in the middle. This CDR3 region has 14 residues. The V gene's germline CDR1 is SEHNR and CDR2 FQNEAQ (reference sequence). CDR3 coding DNA: TGTGCCAGCAGCTTACAGGGGCCTTACTATGGCTACACCTTC. It yields the protein CASSLQGPYYGYTF.

The chain has TRBV10-3 and TRBJ2-3, with D maybe TRBD2 (6 bases). V was trimmed by 4 bases and J by 3 bases, leaving 14 bases between them. Germline V gene sequence: CDR1 ENHRY, CDR2 SYGVKD. This CDR3 spans 15 amino acids. The CDR3 sequence is CAISAQEGRTDTQYF. CDR3 nucleotides: TGTGCCATCAGTGCCCAGGAGGGGAGGACAGATACGCAGTATTTT.

V usage is TRBV5-5 and J usage is TRBJ1-5; D may be TRBD1 (5 bases). The CDR3 loop spans 15 amino acids. Trimming removed 2 bases at V and 0 bases at J, with 9 bases between. Germline lookup yields CDR1 SGHKS and CDR2 YYEKEE (reference sequence). The CDR3 is CASSLDSYSNQPQHF. The DNA for the CDR3 is TGTGCCAGCAGCTTAGACAGTTATAGCAATCAGCCCCAGCATTTT. Supplemented by reference TRBV5-5 and TRBJ1-5, the full variable domain reads DAGVTQSPTHLIKTRGQQVTLRCSPISGHKSVSWYQQVLGQGPQFIFQYYEKEERGRGNFPDRFSARQFPNYSSELNVNALLLGDSALYLCASSLDSYSNQPQHFGDGTRLSIL.

J is TRBJ1-5 and V is TRBV19; 7 positions match TRBD1. This CDR3 is built from 14 residues. Per the germline V gene, CDR1 is LNHDA and CDR2 is SQIVND (reference sequence). V trimming: 7 bases; J trimming: 7 bases; junction bases outside the gene matches: 10. CDR3 amino acids: CASKTGSFGQPQHF. CDR3 bases: TGTGCCAGTAAGACAGGGAGTTTTGGGCAGCCCCAGCATTTT. Together with reference TRBV19 and TRBJ1-5, the CDR3 gives the full variable domain: DGGITQSPKYLFRKEGQNVTLSCEQNLNHDAMYWYRQDPGQGLRLIYYSQIVNDFQKGDIAEGYSVSREKKESFPLTVTSAQKNPTAFYLCASKTGSFGQPQHFGDGTRLSIL.

The V and J genes are TRBV9 and TRBJ2-1; 13 bases match TRBD2. The junction had 3 bases not matched to a gene; V was cut back by 0 bases and J by 9 bases. CDR3 length: 15 residues. CDR1 SGDLS and CDR2 YYNGEE come from the germline V gene. The CDR3 loop is CASSVVTSGGAEQFF. CDR3 bases: TGTGCCAGCAGCGTAGTTACTAGCGGGGGGGCTGAGCAGTTCTTC.

The rearrangement links TRBV3-1 (or the pseudogene TRBV3-2) to TRBJ2-2; the D gene is possibly TRBD1 (5 bases). The CDR3 has 15 amino acids. Trimming shortened V by 1 base and J by 4 bases, and 10 bases separated the two germline ends. The germline CDR1 and CDR2 sequences are LGHDT and YNNKEL (reference sequence). CDR3 sequence: CASSQGGFATGELFF. CDR3 in DNA: TGTGCCAGCAGCCAAGGGGGCTTCGCCACCGGGGAGCTGTTTTTT.

There are a few counts of this clone. The chain joins TRBV7-2 to TRBJ2-5; 9 bases are shared with TRBD2. The CDR3 spans 16 residues. Germline V gives CDR1 SGHTA, CDR2 FQGNSA. V trimming: 5 bases; J trimming: 3 bases; junction bases outside the gene matches: 10. CDR3 sequence: CASSKATSGRKETQYF. CDR3 nucleotide sequence: TGTGCCAGCAGCAAAGCGACTAGCGGTAGAAAAGAGACCCAGTACTTC.

The chain uses TRBV19 and TRBJ2-3, with a tentative D call TRBD1 (6 bases). The V end lost 4 bases, the J end lost 4 bases, and 9 bases lay between the germline ends. Germline V gene data show CDR1 as LNHDA and CDR2 as SQIVND (reference sequence). The CDR3 sequence is 13 residues long. DNA for the CDR3: TGTGCCAGTAGTACGCAGGGGCCAGATACGCAGTATTTT. This translates into CASSTQGPDTQYF.

The V gene is TRBV15, the J gene TRBJ1-4; possible D gene TRBD1, 6 bases. The CDR3 runs 17 residues. The germline V gene encodes CDR1 LNHNV and CDR2 YYDKDF (reference sequence). The V and J ends lost 0 bases and 7 bases respectively, with 18 bases between them. The CDR3 sequence is CATSRDHKQGSREKLFF. The CDR3 DNA sequence: TGTGCCACCAGCAGAGACCATAAACAGGGTTCGCGTGAAAAACTGTTTTTT. The full variable domain, its missing parts supplied by reference TRBV15 and TRBJ1-4, is DAMVIQNPRYQVTQFGKPVTLSCSQTLNHNVMYWYQQKSSQAPKLLFHYYDKDFNNEADTPDNFQSRRPNTSFCFLDIRSPGLGDTAMYLCATSRDHKQGSREKLFFGSGTQLSVL.

Written as DNA, the CDR3 is TGTGCCAGCAGTCAGGGCCGCAACTATGGCTACACCTTC. As protein: CASSQGRNYGYTF. This sequence joins TRBV28 and TRBJ1-2, with a weak D call TRBD1 (5 bases). Germline CDR1 is MDHEN and CDR2 is SYDVKM. The V end lost 5 bases, the J end lost 2 bases, and 9 bases lay between the germline ends. CDR3 length: 13 residues.